These T cell receptor beta chains were read from a single sample in a study of blood T cell repertoires in COVID-19. Measured with immunoSEQ multiplex PCR; TCRdb has only the in-frame clones, and not every one. The data show about 13,000 clones, around 74% seen once. Input material: peripheral blood. The receptors come from a woman over 75 with acute or convalescent COVID-19. Both conserved end residues are part of each CDR3. The order of the fields is D gene, J gene, V gene, clone size, CDR3 DNA, CDR3 protein. The D gene is left open where the match is weak. Not all rows give a size; the values are once, few, many and, for expanded clones, a class.

D: -
J: TRBJ2-7
V: TRBV10-2
size: -
DNA: TGCGCCAGCAGTGGTCCCGTGGGGGCAGCTGCCTACGAGCAGTACTTC
CDR3: CASSGPVGAAAYEQYF

D: -
J: TRBJ2-2
V: TRBV6-5
size: few
DNA: TGTGCCAGCAGGCTGACAGCGACCGGGGAGCTGTTTTTT
CDR3: CASRLTATGELFF

D: -
J: TRBJ1-4
V: TRBV4-3
size: -
DNA: TGCGCCAGCAGCCAAGTCCCCCCGGGGAGGGGTAATGAAAAACTGTTTTTT
CDR3: CASSQVPPGRGNEKLFF

D: TRBD1
J: TRBJ2-2
V: TRBV5-1
size: many
DNA: TGCGCCAGCAGCTTAACCACGGACAGGCCGAACACCGGGGAGCTGTTTTTT
CDR3: CASSLTTDRPNTGELFF

D: -
J: TRBJ2-2
V: TRBV10-3
size: -
DNA: TGTGCCATCAGCGGGCAGGGACTCGGGGGCACCGGGGAGCTGTTTTTT
CDR3: CAISGQGLGGTGELFF

D: -
J: TRBJ2-7
V: TRBV4-1
size: -
DNA: TGCGCCAGCAGCCAAGATGTGGGGCTAGGCTGGGACGAGCAGTACTTC
CDR3: CASSQDVGLGWDEQYF

D: -
J: TRBJ1-6
V: TRBV10-3
size: -
DNA: TGTGCCACCGCCCTTGTCCAGGGTGATTCACCCCTCCACTTT
CDR3: CATALVQGDSPLHF

D: TRBD2
J: TRBJ2-7
V: TRBV4-2
size: -
DNA: TGTGCCAGCAGCTGGGGCGGGGGGCGGTCCTACGAGCAGTACTTC
CDR3: CASSWGGGRSYEQYF

D: -
J: TRBJ2-7
V: TRBV20-1
size: -
DNA: TGCAGTGGTCAGAGGGTCCACGAGCAGTACTTC
CDR3: CSGQRVHEQYF

D: -
J: TRBJ2-5
V: TRBV11-3
size: few
DNA: TGTGCCAGCAGCTTAGTCGGAGGGGAGACCCAGTACTTC
CDR3: CASSLVGGETQYF

D: -
J: TRBJ2-5
V: TRBV5-4
size: -
DNA: TGTGCCAGCAGCTTGGCCATGGGGGCAGAGACCCAGTACTTC
CDR3: CASSLAMGAETQYF

D: -
J: TRBJ1-6
V: TRBV6-5
size: -
DNA: TGTGCCAGCCAGTCCCTAGACAGGTTTAATTCACCCCTCCACTTT
CDR3: CASQSLDRFNSPLHF

D: -
J: TRBJ1-6
V: TRBV14
size: -
DNA: TGTGCCAGCAGCCAAGCGGGTTATAATTCACCCCTCCACTTT
CDR3: CASSQAGYNSPLHF

D: -
J: TRBJ1-1
V: TRBV5-1
size: once
DNA: TGCGCCAGCAGCTTGTCGACATCCACTGAAGCTTTCTTT
CDR3: CASSLSTSTEAFF

D: TRBD1
J: TRBJ1-1
V: TRBV18
size: -
DNA: TGTGCCAGCTCACCGTCCAGTCCGGGACAGGGGACTGAAGCTTTCTTT
CDR3: CASSPSSPGQGTEAFF

D: TRBD1
J: TRBJ1-4
V: TRBV9
size: -
DNA: TGTGCCAGCAGCGTAGGAACAGGGGCGGCGGCTGAAAAACTGTTTTTT
CDR3: CASSVGTGAAAEKLFF

D: -
J: TRBJ2-2
V: TRBV6-5
size: large
DNA: TGTGCCAGCAGTCACTACAGTCCGACCGGGGAGCTGTTTTTT
CDR3: CASSHYSPTGELFF

D: -
J: TRBJ2-7
V: TRBV5-8
size: -
DNA: TGTGCCAGCAGCCGTAGGGGATACGAGCAGTACTTC
CDR3: CASSRRGYEQYF

D: TRBD1
J: TRBJ2-3
V: TRBV5-6
size: -
DNA: TGTGCCAGCAGCTTGGACTTTAGGACAGGGGGGAGCTCAGATACGCAGTATTTT
CDR3: CASSLDFRTGGSSDTQYF

D: TRBD2
J: TRBJ2-3
V: TRBV5-1
size: -
DNA: TGCGCCAGCAGCTTGGGACTAGCGGGGACAGATACGCAGTATTTT
CDR3: CASSLGLAGTDTQYF

D: TRBD1
J: TRBJ1-6
V: TRBV5-6
size: -
DNA: TGTGCCAGCAGCTTGACAGGGGATCGTTCACCCCTCCACTTT
CDR3: CASSLTGDRSPLHF

D: -
J: TRBJ1-2
V: TRBV5-6
size: -
DNA: TGTGCCAGCAGCCCGGACATTTACTATGGCTACACCTTC
CDR3: CASSPDIYYGYTF

D: -
J: TRBJ2-3
V: TRBV3-1/TRBV3-2
size: -
DNA: TGTGCCAGCAGCCAAGCAGCGGGTACTAGCACAGATACGCAGTATTTT
CDR3: CASSQAAGTSTDTQYF

D: -
J: TRBJ1-5
V: TRBV7-8
size: -
DNA: TGTGCCAGCAGCTTAGGTGCGGGGGACCAGCCCCAGCATTTT
CDR3: CASSLGAGDQPQHF

D: TRBD1
J: TRBJ1-2
V: TRBV18
size: -
DNA: TGTGCCAGCTGGCCAGACAGGGACTATGGCTACACCTTC
CDR3: CASWPDRDYGYTF

D: TRBD2
J: TRBJ2-5
V: TRBV6-5
size: -
DNA: TGTGCCAGCAGACTAGCGGGGGGTTTCCAAGAGACCCAGTACTTC
CDR3: CASRLAGGFQETQYF

D: -
J: TRBJ1-1
V: TRBV7-9
size: -
DNA: TGTGCCAGCAGCTTGGAGTCGGACACTGAAGCTTTCTTT
CDR3: CASSLESDTEAFF

D: -
J: TRBJ2-3
V: TRBV5-1
size: few
DNA: TGCGCCAGCAGCTTGGCTGGGGGGGCTGCAGATACGCAGTATTTT
CDR3: CASSLAGGAADTQYF

D: -
J: TRBJ2-1
V: TRBV12-3/TRBV12-4
size: few
DNA: TGTGCCAGCAGACTGATAGTGGATGAGCAGTTCTTC
CDR3: CASRLIVDEQFF

D: TRBD2
J: TRBJ2-3
V: TRBV13
size: -
DNA: TGTGCCAGCAGCCGGACTAGCGGGGGCACAGATACGCAGTATTTT
CDR3: CASSRTSGGTDTQYF

D: -
J: TRBJ2-7
V: TRBV28
size: once
DNA: TGTGCCACCCAGCGAAACAGGGTTTACGAGCAGTACTTC
CDR3: CATQRNRVYEQYF

D: TRBD1
J: TRBJ2-2
V: TRBV2
size: -
DNA: TGTGCCAGCAGTCGGGACAGGGGGACCGGGGAGCTGTTTTTT
CDR3: CASSRDRGTGELFF

D: -
J: TRBJ2-5
V: TRBV4-2
size: -
DNA: TGTGCCAGCAGCCAAGATATCTCGGAGACCCAGTACTTC
CDR3: CASSQDISETQYF

D: TRBD1
J: TRBJ1-6
V: TRBV2
size: -
DNA: TGTGCCAGCAATACTCCCGGGACAGTCAATTCACCCCTCCACTTT
CDR3: CASNTPGTVNSPLHF

D: -
J: TRBJ2-7
V: TRBV27
size: -
DNA: TGTGCCAGACGAGGATATAGCTACGAGCAGTACTTC
CDR3: CARRGYSYEQYF

D: -
J: TRBJ2-7
V: TRBV7-2
size: -
DNA: TGTGCCAGCAGCTTCCCGGGGAACTACGAGCAGTACTTC
CDR3: CASSFPGNYEQYF

D: -
J: TRBJ2-7
V: TRBV19
size: -
DNA: TGTGCCAGTAGCCCGACAGCGAGCTCCTACGAGCAGTACTTC
CDR3: CASSPTASSYEQYF

D: -
J: TRBJ1-5
V: TRBV19
size: few
DNA: TGTGCCAGTACCTCTAGCAATCAGCCCCAGCATTTT
CDR3: CASTSSNQPQHF

D: -
J: TRBJ1-6
V: TRBV30
size: -
DNA: TGTGCCTGGAATTTGGAGCATAATTCACCCCTCCACTTT
CDR3: CAWNLEHNSPLHF

D: -
J: TRBJ2-3
V: TRBV7-9
size: -
DNA: TGTGCCAGCAGCTCGACAGGTTCTCGCACAGATACGCAGTATTTT
CDR3: CASSSTGSRTDTQYF

D: -
J: TRBJ1-2
V: TRBV5-8
size: few
DNA: TGTGCCAGCAGCCAGACAGAACTAAACTATGGCTACACCTTC
CDR3: CASSQTELNYGYTF

D: -
J: TRBJ1-1
V: TRBV3-1/TRBV3-2
size: -
DNA: TGTGCCAGCAGCCAAGCGTCAGGAGGCCCTGAAGCTTTCTTT
CDR3: CASSQASGGPEAFF

D: -
J: TRBJ1-2
V: TRBV19
size: -
DNA: TGTGCCAGTAGTTCAGATCGTAGCGGGTACTATGGCTACACCTTC
CDR3: CASSSDRSGYYGYTF

D: -
J: TRBJ1-2
V: TRBV6-5
size: -
DNA: TGTGCCAGCAGTTTATGGGAGGCGGATGGCTACACCTTC
CDR3: CASSLWEADGYTF

D: TRBD1
J: TRBJ2-7
V: TRBV4-2
size: many
DNA: TGTGCCAGCAGCCAAGATAGGGACAGGGGGTACGAGCAGTACTTC
CDR3: CASSQDRDRGYEQYF

D: TRBD1
J: TRBJ2-5
V: TRBV5-1
size: few
DNA: TGCGCCAGCAGCGGGGACAGGGTAGGACAAGAGACCCAGTACTTC
CDR3: CASSGDRVGQETQYF